One sample yielded the 9 T cell receptor beta chains listed below, sequenced in a study of response to subunit inactivated influenza vaccine. TCRdb re-analysed the RT-PCR reads in MiXCR, keeping a single row per CDR3 protein. In the table there are roughly 500,000 distinct CDR3 sequences, around 25% of which are singletons. Sequenced here: CD4+ T cells sorted from PBMCs, sampled roughly 5 days after vaccination. These receptors were taken from a man over 45 who received an inactivated influenza vaccine.

The J gene is TRBJ2-3, the V gene TRBV20-1; no clear D gene. The germline V and J ends were trimmed by 4 bases and 2 bases, with 16 bases remaining between them. Germline V gives CDR1 DFQATT, CDR2 SNEGSKA (reference sequence). This CDR3 has 15 amino acids. The CDR3 nucleotides read TGCAGTGCTACCGGTTCTCCCCCAGTCACAGATACGCAGTATTTT. It yields the protein CSATGSPPVTDTQYF.

A word on this clonotype: It is unclear where the CDR3 begins or ends on the DNA, so no DNA is shown, and the CDR3 is as TCRdb lists it. The chain links TRBV7-5 to TRBJ1-5; the DNA was not used to check the table's D call, TRBD1. TRBV7-5 is recorded as a pseudogene. Including both end residues, the CDR3 is 17 amino acids long. The CDR3 protein is CISVPEALGGRNQPQHF.

V and J are TRBV4-1 and TRBJ1-2; no definite D call. V lost 2 bases and J 1 base, leaving 5 bases between the germline ends. There are 13 residues in the CDR3. Looked up from germline, CDR1 is MGHRA and CDR2 is YSYEKL. Here the CDR3 reads CASSQTDNYGYTF. CDR3 bases: TGCGCCAGCAGCCAAACAGATAACTATGGCTACACCTTC.

There are a few counts of this clonotype. V is TRBV11-1 and J is TRBJ2-1; TRBD2 matches 14 bases. The V and J ends lost 5 bases and 8 bases, in that order; junction bases with no gene match: 2. Looked up from germline, CDR1 is SGHAT and CDR2 is FQDESV (reference sequence). The CDR3 runs to 14 residues. The CDR3 DNA reads TGTGCCAGCAGCACGGGACTAGCGGGAGATGAGCAGTTCTTC. Its protein product is CASSTGLAGDEQFF.

This clonotype was seen more than once but under ten times. This chain links TRBV6-5 with TRBJ1-2; perhaps TRBD1 as D (5 bases). V dropped 0 bases and J dropped 5 bases, with 10 bases sitting between them. Germline CDR1 reads MNHEY; CDR2 reads SVGAGI. The CDR3 sequence is 14 residues long. In DNA, the CDR3 is TGTGCCAGCAGTTACTCCCCAGGGTGGTATGGCTACACCTTC. The encoded protein is CASSYSPGWYGYTF.

CDR3 nucleotides: TGTGCCAGCACCTCACATTCCTCGGCCAACACTGAAGCTTTCTTT. Residues: CASTSHSSANTEAFF. The V gene is TRBV6-2 or TRBV6-3, the J gene TRBJ1-1; no definite D call. The V gene's germline CDR1 is MNHEY and CDR2 SVGEGT. The CDR3 has 15 residues. Trimming pared 7 bases from V and 2 bases from J, leaving 17 bases between.

This clonotype was seen more than once but under ten times. The CDR3 DNA reads TGCGCCAGCAGCCAAGGGGGGGGGAGCTCCTATAATTCACCCCTCCACTTT. This codes for CASSQGGGSSYNSPLHF. This rearrangement joins TRBV4-3 to TRBJ1-6; the D gene is possibly TRBD1 (5 bases). The CDR3 runs to 17 residues. Between the trimmed V and J ends, which lost 1 base and 0 bases, there was a span of 10 bases. Germline loops: CDR1 LGHNA, CDR2 YSLEER.

This chain joins TRBV7-9 and TRBJ1-6; TRBD1 aligns across 8 bases. After removal of 3 bases from V and 9 bases from J, the junction contained 7 bases not matched to a gene. This CDR3 region has 15 residues. CDR1 is SEHNR, CDR2 FQNEAQ, per germline (reference sequence). CDR3 loop: CASSLDRVGSSPLHF. The CDR3 region has the DNA TGTGCCAGCAGCTTGGACAGGGTAGGATCTTCACCCCTCCACTTT.

There are a few counts of this clonotype. V usage is TRBV7-6 and J usage is TRBJ2-2; tentatively, D is TRBD2 (6 bases). The CDR3 loop spans 14 amino acids. Germline CDR1 is SGHVS and CDR2 is FNYEAQ. The ends were cut back, 7 bases at V and 8 bases at J, with 17 bases in the middle. The CDR3 is CASTFRRGRGELFF. The CDR3 DNA follows: TGTGCCAGCACCTTTAGGAGGGGCAGGGGGGAGCTGTTTTTT.